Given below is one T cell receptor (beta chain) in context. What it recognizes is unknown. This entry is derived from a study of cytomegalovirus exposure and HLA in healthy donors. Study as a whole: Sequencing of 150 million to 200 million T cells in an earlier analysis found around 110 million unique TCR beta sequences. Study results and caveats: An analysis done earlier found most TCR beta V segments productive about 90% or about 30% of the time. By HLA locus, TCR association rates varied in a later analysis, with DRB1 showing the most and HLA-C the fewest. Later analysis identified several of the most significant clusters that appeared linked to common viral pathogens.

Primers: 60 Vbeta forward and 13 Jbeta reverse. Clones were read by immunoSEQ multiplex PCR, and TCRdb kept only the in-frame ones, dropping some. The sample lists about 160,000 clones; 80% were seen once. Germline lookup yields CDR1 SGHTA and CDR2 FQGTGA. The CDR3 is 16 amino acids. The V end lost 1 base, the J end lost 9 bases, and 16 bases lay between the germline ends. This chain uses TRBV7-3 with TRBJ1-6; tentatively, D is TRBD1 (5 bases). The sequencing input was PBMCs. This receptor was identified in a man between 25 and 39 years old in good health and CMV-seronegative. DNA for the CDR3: TGTGCCAGCAGCTTAAGTGGCCGGGGGAGAGGTTCACCCCTCCACTTT. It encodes CASSLSGRGRGSPLHF. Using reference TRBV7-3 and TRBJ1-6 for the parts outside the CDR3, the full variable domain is GAGVSQTPSNKVTEKGKYVELRCDPISGHTALYWYRQSLGQGPEFLIYFQGTGAADDSGLPNDRFFAVRPEGSVSTLKIQRTERGDSAVYLCASSLSGRGRGSPLHFGNGTRLTVT.